The 3 T cell receptor beta chains listed next were all sequenced from one sample in a study of cytotoxic CD8 clonotypes in ibrutinib-treated CLL. Only in-frame clones appear in the TCRdb table, and some are missing; sequencing was by immunoSEQ multiplex PCR. This table has some 130,000 clones, 80% to 85% appearing once. The specimen comprised PBMCs, sampled after 24 months of ibrutinib treatment. These receptors were taken from a human donor with chronic lymphocytic leukemia.

In this sample, this clone turned up once. The rearrangement uses TRBV14 and TRBJ2-1; maybe TRBD1 (5 bases). In germline, CDR1 is SGHDN, CDR2 FVKESK. CDR3 length equals 14 residues. V lost 3 bases and J 3 bases, leaving 9 bases between the germline ends. This CDR3 is CASSQLGVYNEQFF. The CDR3 nucleotides read TGTGCCAGCAGCCAGTTAGGGGTCTACAATGAGCAGTTCTTC.

This clone was observed a few times. The chain is built from TRBV7-2 and TRBJ1-3, with D uncertain. Trimming took off 5 bases at V and 0 bases at J, with 11 bases between the two ends. The CDR3 extends over 15 amino acids. Germline V gene data show CDR1 as SGHTA and CDR2 as FQGNSA. CDR3 loop: CASSTLVHSGNTIYF. The CDR3 DNA reads as TGTGCCAGCAGCACACTAGTACACTCTGGAAACACCATATATTTT.

This clone came up a few times. This chain joins TRBV28 and TRBJ2-1; the D gene is possibly TRBD2 (6 bases). Germline CDR1 and CDR2: MDHEN and SYDVKM. The CDR3 has 14 residues. Trimming cost V 5 bases and J 0 bases, with 8 bases left between them. The CDR3 here is CASSTSPSYNEQFF. Written as DNA, the CDR3 is TGTGCCAGCAGTACTAGCCCCTCCTACAATGAGCAGTTCTTC.